A single sample is the source of the 21 T cell receptor beta chains below, sequenced in a study of T cells after somatic rescue of genetic block. The protocol was immunoSEQ multiplex PCR, while the TCRdb copy is restricted to in-frame clones and leaves out a portion. Here the sample spans 85,000 to 90,000 clones, 70% to 90% being singletons. The specimen sequenced was peripheral blood mononuclear cells (PBMCs). Source of these receptors: a woman under 30.

This chain connects TRBV19 to TRBJ1-5; D is undetermined. V was shortened by 3 bases and J by 9 bases, with 18 bases between the two germline ends. The CDR3 sequence is 15 residues long. Germline CDR1 LNHDA, CDR2 SQIVND (reference sequence). The chain's CDR3 is CASSIKLFREGPQHF. CDR3 bases: TGTGCCAGTAGTATCAAGCTCTTCCGCGAAGGGCCCCAGCATTTT.

The rearrangement joins TRBV6-1 to TRBJ2-7; no clear D gene. The CDR3 sequence is 15 residues long. Germline V gene data show CDR1 as MNHNS and CDR2 as SASEGT. The V end was cut by 6 bases, the J end by 0 bases, with 15 bases between. Here the CDR3 DNA reads TGTGCCAGCAGGGGCGGCGGTGGCGTCTCCTACGAGCAGTACTTC. Translated, it gives CASRGGGGVSYEQYF.

The V call is TRBV28, the J call TRBJ2-3; the D gene is possibly TRBD1 (6 bases). Germline V gene lookup returns CDR1 MDHEN and CDR2 SYDVKM. Trimming removed 2 bases from V and 5 bases from J, with 11 bases in between. This CDR3 comprises 14 residues. CDR3 DNA sequence: TGTGCCAGCAGTTTAGGACAGAAGGAAGATACGCAGTATTTT. It is translated as CASSLGQKEDTQYF.

The chain employs TRBV5-1 and TRBJ2-1, with D uncertain. The CDR3 sequence is 12 residues long. CDR1 and CDR2 (germline): SGHRS, YFSETQ. Deletions cut 0 bases from V and 7 bases from J, with 5 bases between. CDR3 bases: TGCGCCAGCAGCTTGGAAGGAAATGAGCAGTTCTTC. Its translation is CASSLEGNEQFF.

The chain joins TRBV7-8 to TRBJ1-4; D remains unclear. Per the germline V gene, CDR1 is SGHVS and CDR2 is FQNEAQ. This CDR3 region has 14 residues. Trimming took 5 bases from V and 0 from J, leaving 7 bases between them. CDR3 nucleotide sequence: TGTGCCAGCAGCAAGGGATCAACTAATGAAAAACTGTTTTTT. Its protein is CASSKGSTNEKLFF.

The chain employs TRBV20-1 and TRBJ1-4; D possibly corresponds to TRBD1 (6 bases). V was cut by 2 bases and J by 10 bases, with 8 bases left in between. Per germline, CDR1 DFQATT and CDR2 SNEGSKA (reference sequence). The CDR3 extends over 11 amino acids. CDR3 sequence reads: CSARTGTKLFF. CDR3 nucleotides: TGCAGTGCTAGAACAGGGACAAAACTGTTTTTT.

The chain employs TRBV27 and TRBJ2-7; D possibly corresponds to TRBD1 (5 bases). The length of the CDR3 is 13 residues. V gave up 6 bases and J gave up 3 bases, with 12 bases separating them. CDR1 is MNHEY, CDR2 SMNVEV, per germline (reference sequence). For the CDR3, the DNA is TGTGCCAGCAGCCCTGGGGCGGACTACGAGCAGTACTTC. Protein: CASSPGADYEQYF.

V is TRBV28 and J is TRBJ2-7; 11 bases map to TRBD1. The germline V gene has CDR1 MDHEN and CDR2 SYDVKM. V shed 5 bases, J shed 4 bases, and the junction held 10 bases outside the gene matches. The CDR3 totals 16 residues. The DNA of the CDR3 is TGTGCCAGCAGTGGCGATCCCGGGACAGGGGGGTACGAGCAGTACTTC. It encodes CASSGDPGTGGYEQYF. Using reference TRBV28 and TRBJ2-7 for the parts outside the CDR3, the full variable domain is DVKVTQSSRYLVKRTGEKVFLECVQDMDHENMFWYRQDPGLGLRLIYFSYDVKMKEKGDIPEGYSVSREKKERFSLILESASTNQTSMYLCASSGDPGTGGYEQYFGPGTRLTVT.

V and J are TRBV2 and TRBJ2-5; 7 bases line up with TRBD1. Trimming at V came to 9 bases and at J to 2 bases, leaving 3 bases not matched to a gene. The CDR3 consists of 12 residues. The germline gives CDR1 SNHLY, CDR2 FYNNEI. The CDR3 loop is CASHRGQETQYF. CDR3 coding DNA: TGTGCCAGTCACAGGGGACAAGAGACCCAGTACTTC.

This clone was counted between two and nine times. CDR3 sequence: CASSLGVGLDYNEQFF. CDR3 nucleotide sequence: TGCGCCAGCAGCTTGGGAGTGGGACTGGACTACAATGAGCAGTTCTTC. The chain links TRBV5-1 to TRBJ2-1; maybe TRBD2 (6 bases). Germline V gene sequence: CDR1 SGHRS, CDR2 YFSETQ. The CDR3 length is 16 residues. The V gene lost 0 bases and the J gene lost 3 bases, with 13 bases spanning the gap.

The chain employs TRBV9 and TRBJ2-3, with 10 bases lining up with TRBD2. Germline V lookup: CDR1 SGDLS, CDR2 YYNGEE. This CDR3 spans 16 amino acids. The V gene end was trimmed by 3 bases and the J gene end by 2 bases; junction bases not matched to a gene: 6. CDR3 DNA sequence: TGTGCCAGCAGCGCCAGGACTAGCGGCTTCACAGATACGCAGTATTTT. Residues: CASSARTSGFTDTQYF.

This chain joins TRBV12-5 and TRBJ1-1, with D perhaps TRBD1 (6 bases). V was clipped by 3 bases and J by 2 bases, with 16 bases between them. The CDR3 loop spans 16 amino acids. The V gene's germline CDR1 is LGHNT and CDR2 FRNRAP. The CDR3 DNA is TGTGCTAGTGGTTTCCCAATCGGGACACTCAACACTGAAGCTTTCTTT. Its protein is CASGFPIGTLNTEAFF. The complete variable domain, with remaining parts taken from reference TRBV12-5 and TRBJ1-1, reads DARVTQTPRHKVTEMGQEVTMRCQPILGHNTVFWYRQTMMQGLELLAYFRNRAPLDDSGMPKDRFSAEMPDATLATLKIQPSEPRDSAVYFCASGFPIGTLNTEAFFGQGTRLTVV.

This clone was detected only once. This sequence joins TRBV13 and TRBJ1-4; perhaps TRBD1 as D (6 bases). The germline gives CDR1 PRHDT, CDR2 FYEKMQ (reference sequence). The CDR3 has 16 residues. The V gene lost 5 bases and the J gene lost 8 bases, with 21 bases spanning the gap. The CDR3 DNA is TGTGCCAGCAGCCCCACGCGTGCGGGGGCGGGAGAAAAACTGTTTTTT. This translates into CASSPTRAGAGEKLFF. Complete variable domain (other parts from reference TRBV13 and TRBJ1-4): AAGVIQSPRHLIKEKRETATLKCYPIPRHDTVYWYQQGPGQDPQFLISFYEKMQSDKGSIPDRFSAQQFSDYHSELNMSSLELGDSALYFCASSPTRAGAGEKLFFGSGTQLSVL.

This rearrangement joins TRBV4-1 to TRBJ2-7; D ambiguous. V was cut by 4 bases and J by 0 bases, with 7 bases left in between. The CDR3 is 13 amino acids. Germline-derived CDR1 and CDR2 are MGHRA and YSYEKL. The CDR3 region is CASSLRSSYEQYF. In DNA form, the CDR3 reads TGCGCCAGCAGCCTGAGGTCCTCCTACGAGCAGTACTTC.

In its sample, this clone was seen a few times. The chain employs TRBV27 and TRBJ2-7; TRBD2 is a possible D gene (5 bases). CDR3 length: 14 amino acids. Germline CDR1 and CDR2: MNHEY and SMNVEV (reference sequence). V gave up 6 bases and J gave up 2 bases, with 14 bases separating them. The DNA of the CDR3 is TGTGCCAGCAGCCTCCGGACTGCCCCCTACGAGCAGTACTTC. Translation gives CASSLRTAPYEQYF.

The V call is TRBV13, the J call TRBJ2-7; the D is unclear. There are 12 residues in the CDR3. The germline CDR1 and CDR2 sequences are PRHDT and FYEKMQ (reference sequence). Trimming removed 0 bases from V and 4 bases from J, with 4 bases in between. This chain's CDR3 is CASSLGLYEQYF. DNA for the CDR3: TGTGCCAGCAGCTTAGGACTTTACGAGCAGTACTTC.

This chain links TRBV27 with TRBJ2-7; D not resolved. The V gene's germline CDR1 is MNHEY and CDR2 SMNVEV (reference sequence). The CDR3 has 13 amino acids. Deletions cut 5 bases from V and 2 bases from J, with 10 bases between. The CDR3 loop reads CASSIRPPYEQYF. The CDR3 DNA follows: TGTGCCAGCAGTATTCGACCCCCCTACGAGCAGTACTTC.

This chain joins TRBV29-1 and TRBJ1-1; no definite D call. Germline loops: CDR1 SQVTM, CDR2 ANQGSEA. CDR3 length: 11 residues. The V gene lost 8 bases and the J gene lost 0 bases, with 7 bases spanning the gap. The CDR3 DNA reads TGCAGCCTCCTGTTGAACACTGAAGCTTTCTTT. It codes for CSLLLNTEAFF. Supplemented by reference TRBV29-1 and TRBJ1-1, the full variable domain reads SAVISQKPSRDICQRGTSLTIQCQVDSQVTMMFWYRQQPGQSLTLIATANQGSEATYESGFVIDKFPISRPNLTFSTLTVSNMSPEDSSIYLCSLLLNTEAFFGQGTRLTVV.

The chain uses TRBV7-3 and TRBJ2-2; D uncertain. Between the trimmed V and J ends, which lost 0 bases and 5 bases, there was a span of 7 bases. This CDR3 spans 14 amino acids. Germline V CDR1 and CDR2: SGHTA, FQGTGA. The CDR3: CASSLTVATGELFF. The DNA for the CDR3 is TGTGCCAGCAGCTTAACGGTGGCTACCGGGGAGCTGTTTTTT.

This clone was detected many times. This sequence joins TRBV30 and TRBJ1-2; D unresolved. V was pared by 0 bases and J by 8 bases, with 13 bases between. Germline CDR1 and CDR2: GTSNPN and SVGIG (reference sequence). The CDR3 consists of 13 residues. DNA of the CDR3: TGTGCCTGGAGTGTACTTGGAAAGGGAGGCTACACCTTC. Protein: CAWSVLGKGGYTF.

The V call is TRBV27, the J call TRBJ1-2; no reliable D call. Trimming took off 3 bases at V and 0 bases at J, with 8 bases between the two ends. This CDR3 is built from 14 residues. CDR1 and CDR2 from the germline V gene are MNHEY and SMNVEV (reference sequence). DNA for the CDR3: TGTGCCAGCAGTTTGGTTGGCGCTAACTATGGCTACACCTTC. Translating gives CASSLVGANYGYTF.